The T cell receptor (beta chain) under discussion was sequenced for a study of regulatory T cells in long-lasting Graves disease (dated by TCRdb to about 2021). For the study in its entirety: Newly diagnosed Graves' disease patients had taken antithyroid drugs for less than 3 months. Patients with persistent Graves' disease were compared with patients with newly diagnosed Graves' disease using TCR sequencing and RNA sequencing of peripheral blood. The study took place in China and was registered as a clinical trial. TCR sequencing covered roughly 13 persistent and around 20 newly diagnosed Graves' disease patients, about 35 samples in total.

Trimming takes 8 bases off V and 3 bases off J; junction bases not matched to a gene: 9. Inclusive of the bounding cysteine and phenylalanine, the CDR3 is 15 residues long. This entry keeps only the CDR3 DNA: 45 bases, framed from base 1. CDR1 is given as MDHEN and CDR2 as SYDVKM, both from the germline V gene. This clonotype was found many times. No cognate antigen has been identified for it. There are no base qualities to consult, and no much larger clone falls within one base. The library was built by means of multiplex PCR. The data were produced on an Illumina HiSeq 4000. To build TCR beta libraries, CDR3 regions were amplified by Arm-PCR using iRepertoire HTBI primers. Before sequencing, the PCR products went through gel purification. As for how the authors treated the data: Gene usage analysis of CDR3 amino acid clonotypes relied on the roughly 60 TRBV and 15 or so TRBJ segments identified across samples. COPE and FqMerger were used to merge the filtered high-quality paired reads into contigs. BLAST was used to align contigs to IMGT TRBV, TRBD and TRBJ reference genes, with CDR3 defined following IMGT. Any clonotype with a frequency above 0.1% was classified as a highly expanded clone. Repertoire diversity was measured by Shannon entropy, and V-J evenness by the Gini coefficient. Clonotypes shared by more than one individual were considered public. In-frame beta chains were kept once TCRdb had trimmed the public reads at Q25 with fastp and called clones with MiXCR. CDR3 protein duplicates are merged, each entry listing the most common genes and DNA. TCRdb's processing, not the study's, gives the V and J calls here. Counted in this sample were some 220,000 distinct CDR3 sequences; roughly a fifth of them appeared once. 12% of the sample belongs to the ten largest clones.

The full study reports these points: Persistent disease showed preferential use of TRBV28, TRBJ1-2 and TRBJ2-5, whereas newly diagnosed disease favored TRBV20-1 and TRBJ2-1. Persistent Graves' disease patients showed lower TCR Shannon entropy and fewer highly expanded clones than newly diagnosed patients, suggesting clonal expansion. The small sample size was acknowledged by the authors as a limitation that may reduce accuracy. A larger number of public clonotypes was shared among persistent patients (around 3,000) than among newly diagnosed patients (approximately 1,000). Only the TCR beta chain was sequenced and analyzed. The study examined only peripheral blood because the primary lesion, thyroid tissue, could not be accessed.

The time point label here, explained by the study, means: newly diagnosed GD, antithyroid drugs for less than 3 months. RNA was extracted from PBMCs in TRIzol for both TCR sequencing and RNA sequencing. Graves' disease was diagnosed according to American Thyroid Association guidelines. Patients were recruited from an endocrinology department in Xi'an, China. From each patient, nine milliliters of peripheral blood was collected into an EDTA anticoagulant tube. PBMCs were isolated by Ficoll Paque Plus density gradient separation without further T cell sorting. An Agilent 2100 Bioanalyzer and agarose gel were used to assess RNA quality, and a NanoDrop 2000 was used to measure RNA concentration. The same data also went into a second study, on T cells in Graves' hyperthyroidism and ophthalmopathy. The second publication reports: A patient counted as having stable Graves' hyperthyroidism if no progression to ophthalmopathy occurred over 18 months of follow-up. The hyperthyroidism patients were between 18 and 65 years old and newly diagnosed, with a disease duration of less than 2 months. Any patient with an uncontrolled infection, another autoimmune disease, pregnancy or lactation was excluded. Clinical symptoms, serum thyroxine and TRAb, thyroid ultrasound, and orbital computed tomography formed the basis for the diagnoses. The first round of RT-PCR for the TCR CDR3 was performed with the HTBI primer set and the Qiagen OneStep RT-PCR kit. Most expanded thyroid clonotypes (frequency above 0.001) were also found in blood, which suggests that blood repertoires may mirror thyroid immune responses. A model built on a 13 V-J signature distinguished ophthalmopathy from stable hyperthyroidism, reaching roughly 88% sensitivity and approximately 83% specificity in cross-validation and 80%/75% in testing. In validation, progression to ophthalmopathy was predicted by the model with 55% to 71% sensitivity and 72% to 85% specificity, a median of approximately 6.5 months before onset. TCR V-J signatures able to tell the groups apart were searched for in a discovery cohort of 90 to 100 patients, of whom around 42 had Graves' ophthalmopathy and about 60 had stable Graves' hyperthyroidism. An independent validation cohort of some 18 hyperthyroidism patients and approximately 17 patients who later progressed to ophthalmopathy tested prospective prediction of ophthalmopathy. The 95 to 100 discovery patients were randomly divided into training and test sets at a 7:3 ratio. The study also compared thyroid tissue and blood T-cell repertoires from about six Graves' hyperthyroidism patients. After sampling, hyperthyroidism patients received methimazole starting at 30 mg daily, and ophthalmopathy patients received high-dose intravenous methylprednisolone. A second multiplex PCR round built the libraries, followed by size selection and purification. The libraries were sequenced on an Illumina HiSeq2000 using paired-end 100 bp reads. Raw data were processed with SOAPnuke, discarding reads with adapters, uncalled bases, mean Phred below 15, or no exact constant-primer or identifier match. High-quality paired reads were merged using COPE v1.2.5, and each unique nucleotide sequence was defined as a clonotype. MiTCR v1.1 was used to align clonotypes to the IMGT TRBV, TRBD and TRBJ reference segments. The analysis included only V-J combinations with a frequency above 0.0001, which together covered roughly 99% of the repertoires. A TCS score was defined as the ratio between F50 (clonal expansion) and ExV (chaos), using BLOSUM62-based TCRdist between CDR3 peptides within each V-J. Welch's t-statistics and random forest reduced roughly 540 V-J features to 10 to 15, which were used in a naive Bayes classifier (R e1071). Sample size was not statistically predetermined, and blinding of investigators to group allocation was not performed. TCR Vbeta CDR3 sequencing of 135 peripheral blood samples (fewer than 45 ophthalmopathy, around 80 hyperthyroidism and about 17 progressor patients) is reported in the paper.

Sequenced material: peripheral blood mononuclear cells (PBMCs), taken at new diagnosis, from a patient treated with antithyroid drugs. The TCR originated in a woman in her twenties or thirties with Graves disease. Donor details come from another sample of the same person, matched by shared clones. The chain is encoded by TRBV28 joined to TRBJ1-2; a stretch of 10 junction bases matches TRBD1. This receptor has the CDR3 CASGDRDRGYYGYTF. The DNA sequence follows: TGTGCCAGCGGAGACCGGGACAGGGGCTACTATGGCTACACCTTC.